Following are 18 T cell receptor beta chains from one sample sequenced in a study of cytomegalovirus exposure and HLA in healthy donors. Primers included in the PCR were 60 Vbeta and 13 Jbeta primers. TCRdb's copy holds only in-frame clones and misses some; the assay was immunoSEQ multiplex PCR. The table lists roughly 160,000 clones, approximately 79% of them singletons, with 1.3% to 1.5% in the top ten. The specimen sequenced was PBMCs. The receptors here all came from a man aged 55 to 70 in good health and CMV-seronegative.

V and J are TRBV28 and TRBJ2-7; 10 bases line up with TRBD1. Germline CDR1 and CDR2: MDHEN and SYDVKM. This CDR3 spans 16 amino acids. V was pared by 7 bases and J by 6 bases, with 15 bases of the junction left unmatched. This chain's CDR3 is CASNNISGTGVGEQYF. The DNA for the CDR3 is TGTGCCAGCAACAATATTTCCGGGACAGGGGTTGGCGAGCAGTACTTC.

The chain joins TRBV19 to TRBJ2-2, with a tentative D call TRBD1 (6 bases). CDR3 length: 14 residues. Germline V CDR1 and CDR2: LNHDA, SQIVND (reference sequence). In DNA form, the CDR3 reads TGTGCGAAATCAGGGGCAGTTAACACCGGGGAGCTGTTTTTT. This codes for CAKSGAVNTGELFF. The complete variable domain, with remaining parts taken from reference TRBV19 and TRBJ2-2, reads DGGITQSPKYLFRKEGQNVTLSCEQNLNHDAMYWYRQDPGQGLRLIYYSQIVNDFQKGDIAEGYSVSREKKESFPLTVTSAQKNPTAFYLCAKSGAVNTGELFFGEGSRLTVL.

The rearrangement links TRBV29-1 to TRBJ2-7; 7 bases line up with TRBD1. V was clipped by 5 bases and J by 2 bases; unmatched bases: 6. The CDR3 has 13 residues. CDR1 SQVTM and CDR2 ANQGSEA come from the germline V gene. The CDR3: CSVRRDSTYEQYF. The CDR3 DNA is TGCAGCGTTCGCCGGGACAGCACCTACGAGCAGTACTTC.

The gene calls are TRBV28 and TRBJ2-5, with D possibly TRBD1 on 5 matching bases. The tail of the sequence fits TRBJ2-7 better, so the J call may be wrong. The CDR3 runs 12 residues. Germline CDR1 MDHEN, CDR2 SYDVKM. CDR3 sequence reads: CASSPRDYEQYF. CDR3 DNA sequence: TGTGCCAGCAGTCCCAGGGACTACGAGCAGTACTTC.

CDR3 coding DNA: TGTGCCAGCAGCTTGGACGGGACAGTCTACGAGCAGTACTTC. Encoded protein: CASSLDGTVYEQYF. The chain recombines TRBV5-5 with TRBJ2-7; 7 bases align to TRBD1. V dropped 0 bases and J dropped 3; count of bases not matched to a gene: 3. Germline values: CDR1 SGHKS, CDR2 YYEKEE (reference sequence). This CDR3 is 14 amino acids long.

This clone was observed a handful of times. The chain joins TRBV20-1 to TRBJ1-1; D is unresolved. V lost 4 bases and J lost 0, with 3 bases in between. This CDR3 has 11 residues. Germline-derived CDR1 and CDR2 are DFQATT and SNEGSKA (reference sequence). The CDR3 coding sequence is TGCAGTGCTAAGCTGAACACTGAAGCTTTCTTT. It codes for CSAKLNTEAFF.

The rearrangement links TRBV7-9 to TRBJ2-3, with 8 nucleotides matching TRBD2. Germline-derived CDR1 and CDR2 are SEHNR and FQNEAQ (reference sequence). The CDR3 consists of 14 residues. V gave up 5 bases and J gave up 6 bases; unmatched junction bases: 7. The CDR3 DNA reads as TGTGCCAGCAGCCTGAGCGGGAGTAGTGATACGCAGTATTTT. Translating gives CASSLSGSSDTQYF.

The CDR3 is CASSHGDRGRTDTQYF. The CDR3 DNA sequence: TGCGCCAGCAGCCATGGGGACAGGGGGCGCACAGATACGCAGTATTTT. V usage is TRBV4-3 and J usage is TRBJ2-3, with TRBD1 identical over 12 bases. After removal of 3 bases from V and 1 base from J, the junction contained 2 bases not matched to a gene. This CDR3 contains 16 residues. Germline lookup yields CDR1 LGHNA and CDR2 YSLEER.

This clone has more than one count but fewer than ten. This sequence joins TRBV5-4 and TRBJ2-3; the match to TRBD2 covers 10 bases. Per the germline V gene, CDR1 is SGHNT and CDR2 is YYREEE (reference sequence). This CDR3 contains 16 residues. Losses at the gene ends were 4 bases for V and 4 bases for J; bases not matched to a gene: 9. The DNA of the CDR3 is TGTGCCAGCAGCCGGTGGGTAGCGGGAGGCTCAGATACGCAGTATTTT. It yields the protein CASSRWVAGGSDTQYF.

V usage is TRBV7-2 and J usage is TRBJ1-1, with TRBD1 matching 7 bases. Germline values: CDR1 SGHTA, CDR2 FQGNSA. The CDR3 consists of 15 residues. V shed 5 bases, J shed 0 bases, and the junction held 6 bases outside the gene matches. The CDR3, as DNA: TGTGCCAGCAGCACCCAACAGGGGATGAACACTGAAGCTTTCTTT. It codes for CASSTQQGMNTEAFF.

The CDR3: CASSLITYEQYF. The CDR3 region has the DNA TGTGCCAGCAGTTTAATAACCTACGAGCAGTACTTC. The chain uses TRBV27 and TRBJ2-7, with D hard to call. Trimming pared 2 bases from V and 2 bases from J, leaving 4 bases between. The CDR3 contains 12 residues. Germline lookup yields CDR1 MNHEY and CDR2 SMNVEV (reference sequence).

The chain carries TRBV7-2 and TRBJ2-2; 7 bases agree with TRBD1. Germline assignment: CDR1 SGHTA and CDR2 FQGNSA. The CDR3 runs to 13 residues. With V trimmed by 5 bases and J by 6 bases, 3 bases remained unmatched. The CDR3 sequence: CASSGQVAGELFF. The CDR3 DNA sequence: TGTGCCAGCAGCGGACAGGTAGCCGGGGAGCTGTTTTTT. The complete variable domain, with remaining parts taken from reference TRBV7-2 and TRBJ2-2, reads GAGVSQSPSNKVTEKGKDVELRCDPISGHTALYWYRQSLGQGLEFLIYFQGNSAPDKSGLPSDRFSAERTGGSVSTLTIQRTQQEDSAVYLCASSGQVAGELFFGEGSRLTVL.

The chain has TRBV7-8 and TRBJ2-5; TRBD2 matches at 7 bases. Unmatched junction bases numbered 5, after V lost 5 bases and J lost 2 bases. This CDR3 is built from 14 residues. Per the germline V gene, CDR1 is SGHVS and CDR2 is FQNEAQ. CDR3: CASSALAGQETQYF. The CDR3 nucleotides read TGTGCCAGCAGCGCCTTAGCGGGTCAAGAGACCCAGTACTTC. The full variable domain, with the rest looked up from reference TRBV7-8 and TRBJ2-5, is GAGVSQSPRYKVAKRGQDVALRCDPISGHVSLFWYQQALGQGPEFLTYFQNEAQLDKSGLPSDRFFAERPEGSVSTLKIQRTQQEDSAVYLCASSALAGQETQYFGPGTRLLVL.

This chain uses TRBV29-1 with TRBJ2-7, with D maybe TRBD2 (7 bases). Germline assignment: CDR1 SQVTM and CDR2 ANQGSEA. V was cut by 2 bases and J by 7 bases, with 18 bases left in between. The CDR3 extends over 14 amino acids. The CDR3 DNA follows: TGCAGCGTTGAATCGGTGCAGGGGCGGGGGGAGCAGTACTTC. It codes for CSVESVQGRGEQYF.

V gene TRBV7-9 combines with J gene TRBJ1-2; 7 nucleotides align to TRBD1. J was trimmed by 3 bases and V by 7 bases; bases with no gene match: 8. Germline V CDR1 and CDR2: SEHNR, FQNEAQ (reference sequence). The CDR3 has 14 amino acids. The CDR3 loop reads CASTQAGTDYGYTF. DNA of the CDR3: TGTGCCAGCACACAAGCCGGGACAGACTATGGCTACACCTTC. The full variable domain, in which reference TRBV7-9 and TRBJ1-2 provide the parts outside the CDR3, is DTGVSQNPRHKITKRGQNVTFRCDPISEHNRLYWYRQTLGQGPEFLTYFQNEAQLEKSRLLSDRFSAERPKGSFSTLEIQRTEQGDSAMYLCASTQAGTDYGYTFGSGTRLTVV.

J is TRBJ2-5 and V is TRBV30, with D possibly TRBD1 on 6 matching bases. Germline CDR1 and CDR2: GTSNPN and SVGIG (reference sequence). Trimming took 2 bases from V and 10 from J, leaving 14 bases between them. The CDR3 length is 12 residues. The CDR3 region is CAWSNYREDQYF. The CDR3 nucleotides read TGTGCCTGGAGTAATTACAGGGAAGACCAGTACTTC.

A few counts support this clone. The gene calls are TRBV2 and TRBJ1-3, with D hard to call. V was pared by 7 bases and J by 1 base, with 14 bases between. The germline gives CDR1 SNHLY, CDR2 FYNNEI. The CDR3 runs to 15 residues. The CDR3 DNA sequence: TGTGCCAGCAAAGAGGCCCGATATTCTGGAAACACCATATATTTT. It yields the protein CASKEARYSGNTIYF.

The CDR3: CASSPGHTFNQPQHF. The CDR3 nucleotides are TGTGCCAGCAGCCCGGGACATACTTTCAATCAGCCCCAGCATTTT. The genes are TRBV7-9 and TRBJ1-5; D might be TRBD1 (6 bases). Looked up from germline, CDR1 is SEHNR and CDR2 is FQNEAQ (reference sequence). CDR3 length: 15 residues. V was cut by 5 bases and J by 3 bases, with 14 bases left in between.